Listed below are T cell receptor beta chains from one sample, sequenced in a study of T cell repertoires in cytomegalovirus infection. Via MiXCR, TCRdb re-called the reads, giving one row per CDR3 protein. This sample has hundreds of thousands of distinct CDR3 sequences, with about 31% found just once. These receptors lack a known antigen. The material sequenced was cultured CD8+ T cells from PBMCs, taken from culture after CMV antigen stimulation. The receptors derive from a human donor in good health (CMV status not recorded). Some clones in this sample may be carry-over from other donors' samples. Each CDR3 is given with its conserved first and last residue. The D gene is left open where the match is weak. Not every row has a clone size; where given, it reads once, few, many or a size class.

TRBJ1-2,12,-,-,TRBV12-3/TRBV12-4,CANKLTLYGYTF,TGTGCCAACAAACTGACCCTTTATGGCTACACCTTC
TRBJ2-1,12,-,-,TRBV7-9,CASSYTINEQFF,TGTGCCAGCAGCTATACTATTAATGAGCAGTTCTTC
TRBJ2-1,13,-,few,TRBV7-8,CASSGVPLREQFF,TGTGCCAGCAGCGGGGTGCCACTCCGCGAGCAGTTCTTC
TRBJ2-7,15,-,few,TRBV7-9,CASSLVGAGPYEQYF,TGTGCCAGCAGCTTAGTTGGGGCGGGTCCCTACGAGCAGTACTTC
TRBJ2-2,16,TRBD2,-,TRBV6-2/TRBV6-3,CASSYSGGKRAGELFF,TGTGCCAGCAGTTACTCCGGGGGGAAGAGGGCCGGGGAGCTGTTTTTT
TRBJ2-4,17,-,-,TRBV7-9,CASSSLTGSVAKNIQYF,TGTGCCAGCAGCTCACTTACAGGGTCGGTGGCCAAAAACATTCAGTACTTC
TRBJ2-3,15,-,once,TRBV5-1,CASSLGSIGGDTQYF,TGCGCCAGCAGCTTGGGGTCGATAGGTGGGGATACACAGTATTTT
TRBJ2-2,18,TRBD1,-,TRBV10-3,CAISDRDRIKSNTGELFF,TGTGCCATCAGTGACCGGGACAGAATAAAATCGAACACCGGGGAGCTGTTTTTT
TRBJ2-2,13,-,-,TRBV4-2,CASSQTSTGELFF,TGTGCCAGCAGCCAGACTAGCACCGGGGAGCTGTTTTTT
TRBJ2-1,18,-,many,TRBV7-6,CASSFLPGPQGGYNEQFF,TGTGCCAGCAGCTTCTTACCCGGGCCCCAGGGAGGCTACAATGAGCAGTTCTTC
TRBJ1-5,12,-,many,TRBV7-9,CASSLGLEPQHF,TGTGCCAGCAGCTTAGGGCTGGAGCCCCAGCATTTT
TRBJ2-2,13,-,-,TRBV20-1,CSAPRENTGELFF,TGCAGTGCCCCAAGAGAGAACACCGGGGAGCTGTTTTTT
TRBJ1-2,17,TRBD1,-,TRBV7-9,CASRHSSGGQGAQGYTF,TGTGCCAGCAGACATTCCAGCGGAGGACAGGGGGCGCAGGGCTACACCTTC
TRBJ2-5,15,-,few,TRBV5-1,CASSLEGSKIETQYF,TGCGCCAGCAGCTTGGAAGGGAGCAAGATTGAGACCCAGTACTTC
TRBJ2-7,13,TRBD1,-,TRBV5-6,CASSYRGRYEQYF,TGTGCCAGCAGCTACAGGGGAAGGTACGAGCAGTACTTC
TRBJ1-6,15,-,few,TRBV7-6,CASRTDGAYNSPLHF,TGTGCCAGCAGAACGGATGGGGCCTATAATTCACCCCTCCACTTT
TRBJ2-1,11,-,few,TRBV29-1,CSVWQGNEQFF,TGCAGCGTTTGGCAGGGAAATGAGCAGTTCTTC
TRBJ1-2,16,-,once,TRBV20-1,CSARDEEAFAGYGYTF,TGCAGTGCTAGAGATGAGGAGGCCTTCGCGGGCTATGGCTACACCTTC
TRBJ2-5,17,TRBD2,-,TRBV6-2/TRBV6-3,CASSSPWEGRYQETQYF,TGTGCCAGCAGTTCCCCTTGGGAGGGACGGTACCAAGAGACCCAGTACTTC